These 22 T cell receptor beta chains came from one sample sequenced in a study of T cell responses to AZD1222 COVID-19 vaccine. TCRdb keeps only in-frame clones here, not all; method: immunoSEQ multiplex PCR. The sample contains more than 80,000 clones, 90% of which appear only once. Sequenced here: peripheral blood, sampled 28 days after the second AZD1222 dose. Every receptor here comes from an adult who received the AZD1222 COVID-19 vaccine.

CDR3 nucleotide sequence: TGTGCCAGCAGCCCGGAAGTTTGGAAGGGGTCCTACGAGCAGTACTTC. Translated, it gives CASSPEVWKGSYEQYF. The chain carries TRBV5-4 and TRBJ2-7; D perhaps matches TRBD1 (5 bases). Germline CDR1 reads SGHNT; CDR2 reads YYREEE (reference sequence). The CDR3 is made up of 16 amino acids. Trimming removed 4 bases from V and 1 base from J, with 18 bases in between.

This rearrangement joins TRBV7-9 to TRBJ1-1; D not resolved. The CDR3 is 15 amino acids. Germline assignment: CDR1 SEHNR and CDR2 FQNEAQ (reference sequence). V was clipped by 3 bases and J by 5 bases, with 16 bases between them. The CDR3 protein is CASSLYPSEGTEAFF. The CDR3 coding sequence is TGTGCCAGCAGCTTGTATCCTAGTGAAGGAACTGAAGCTTTCTTT.

The chain uses TRBV2 and TRBJ1-5; 10 bases agree with TRBD1. CDR1 is SNHLY, CDR2 FYNNEI, per germline. This CDR3 spans 16 amino acids. The V gene end was trimmed by 5 bases and the J gene end by 5 bases; junction bases not matched to a gene: 9. Written as DNA, the CDR3 is TGTGCCAGCAGTATAATGGGACAGGGGTGGGATCAGCCCCAGCATTTT. Its protein product is CASSIMGQGWDQPQHF.

The V and J genes are TRBV13 and TRBJ1-1, with 7 bases matching TRBD1. Germline V CDR1 and CDR2: PRHDT, FYEKMQ (reference sequence). This CDR3 contains 16 residues. The V gene end was trimmed by 5 bases and the J gene end by 3 bases; junction bases not matched to a gene: 12. CDR3 in amino acids: CASSPEWQGGYTEAFF. DNA for the CDR3: TGTGCCAGCAGCCCCGAATGGCAGGGGGGATACACTGAAGCTTTCTTT.

This chain connects TRBV27 to TRBJ1-5, with TRBD1 identical over 8 bases. J lost 2 bases, V lost 1 base, and 4 bases had no gene match. The germline gives CDR1 MNHEY, CDR2 SMNVEV (reference sequence). The CDR3 runs to 16 residues. The DNA for the CDR3 is TGTGCCAGCAGTTTATTCCCAGGGGGCGGCAATCAGCCCCAGCATTTT. It translates to CASSLFPGGGNQPQHF.

The chain links TRBV7-2 to TRBJ2-7, with 13 bases that match TRBD2. The V and J ends lost 5 bases and 0 bases, in that order; junction bases with no gene match: 7. Germline V lookup: CDR1 SGHTA, CDR2 FQGNSA. The CDR3 runs 17 residues. This chain's CDR3 is CASSLGTSGASSYEQYF. The DNA for the CDR3 is TGTGCCAGCAGCCTCGGGACTAGCGGGGCCTCCTCCTACGAGCAGTACTTC.

The rearrangement uses TRBV11-2 and TRBJ1-1; weak D call: TRBD1 (5 bases). This CDR3 has 14 amino acids. The ends were cut back, 5 bases at V and 7 bases at J, with 17 bases in the middle. Germline V CDR1 and CDR2: SGHAT, FQNNGV. This CDR3 reads CASSPLPGYVEAFF. In DNA form, the CDR3 reads TGTGCCAGCAGCCCCCTCCCAGGGTATGTTGAAGCTTTCTTT.

The chain uses TRBV4-3 and TRBJ2-1, with TRBD2 identical over 10 bases. The CDR3 extends over 15 amino acids. Germline CDR1 and CDR2: LGHNA and YSLEER. Trimming at V came to 4 bases and at J to 8 bases, leaving 8 bases not matched to a gene. CDR3 in amino acids: CASSPTSGSVDEQFF. CDR3 coding DNA: TGCGCCAGCAGCCCGACTAGCGGGTCCGTCGATGAGCAGTTCTTC.

The V call is TRBV24-1, the J call TRBJ1-5, with D possibly being TRBD1 (5 bases). CDR1 and CDR2 from the germline V gene are KGHDR and SFDVKD. Trimming took off 5 bases at V and 4 bases at J, with 11 bases between the two ends. The CDR3 runs 14 residues. In DNA form, the CDR3 reads TGTGCCACCAGTGGAGGGGACCTAAATCAGCCCCAGCATTTT. It translates to CATSGGDLNQPQHF.

This sequence joins TRBV7-8 and TRBJ2-7, with 7 bases identical to TRBD2. V shed 5 bases and J 4 bases; nucleotides not matched to a gene: 5. Looked up from germline, CDR1 is SGHVS and CDR2 is FQNEAQ. The CDR3 has 13 amino acids. The CDR3 coding sequence is TGTGCCAGCAGCCGCGGGGGATGGTACGAGCAGTACTTC. It specifies CASSRGGWYEQYF.

The genes are TRBV9 and TRBJ2-1, with TRBD1 matching over 9 bases. V lost 4 bases, J lost 7 bases, and 9 bases stayed unmatched. CDR1 and CDR2 (germline): SGDLS, YYNGEE. The CDR3 loop spans 15 amino acids. This chain's CDR3 is CASSPRQGERNEQFF. The CDR3 nucleotides are TGTGCCAGCAGCCCAAGACAGGGGGAAAGGAATGAGCAGTTCTTC.

The chain carries TRBV2 and TRBJ1-1, with D possibly being TRBD1 (6 bases). Germline CDR1 reads SNHLY; CDR2 reads FYNNEI. CDR3 length: 15 amino acids. V lost 7 bases and J 1 base, leaving 16 bases between the germline ends. The CDR3: CASKTTGTGNTEAFF. CDR3 DNA sequence: TGTGCCAGCAAGACGACAGGCACGGGGAACACTGAAGCTTTCTTT.

This clone was observed a single time. The chain recombines TRBV30 with TRBJ2-5; D gene unclear. Germline V gene sequence: CDR1 GTSNPN, CDR2 SVGIG (reference sequence). The CDR3 runs 11 residues. V was trimmed by 1 base and J by 4 bases, leaving 4 bases between them. The CDR3 protein is CAWSGGETQYF. Here the CDR3 DNA reads TGTGCCTGGAGTGGGGGAGAGACCCAGTACTTC. The entire variable domain, with the rest obtained from reference TRBV30 and TRBJ2-5, is as follows: SQTIHQWPATLVQPVGSPLSLECTVEGTSNPNLYWYRQAAGRGLQLLFYSVGIGQISSEVPQNLSASRPQDRQFILSSKKLLLSDSGFYLCAWSGGETQYFGPGTRLLVL.

Concerning this clone itself: The junction differs from germline at one of its ends, possibly a read error. This chain connects TRBV2 to TRBJ2-5, with 12 bases matching TRBD1. Germline V lookup: CDR1 SNHLY, CDR2 FYNNEI. The CDR3 extends over 13 amino acids. The CDR3 coding sequence is TGTGCCAGCAGTGCGTCGTTGGGACAGGGGGCCGACTTC. Translated, it gives CASSASLGQGADF.

J is TRBJ2-1 and V is TRBV5-5, with D perhaps matching TRBD2 (7 bases). CDR1 is SGHKS and CDR2 is YYEKEE in the germline V gene (reference sequence). CDR3 length equals 14 residues. V was trimmed by 2 bases and J by 7 bases, leaving 13 bases between them. In DNA form, the CDR3 reads TGTGCCAGCAGCTTAGCTGGGGGGGCGAATGAGCAGTTCTTC. Amino acid sequence: CASSLAGGANEQFF.

The chain is built from TRBV5-1 and TRBJ2-3; no clear D. V lost 0 bases, J lost 2 bases, and 10 bases lay in between. The germline V gene encodes CDR1 SGHRS and CDR2 YFSETQ. The CDR3 is 15 residues long. CDR3 nucleotides: TGCGCCAGCAGCTTGGTGCCGGGCAACACAGATACGCAGTATTTT. Its protein is CASSLVPGNTDTQYF.

The chain joins TRBV3-1 (or the pseudogene TRBV3-2) to TRBJ2-6; 7 bases line up with TRBD1. The germline V gene has CDR1 LGHDT and CDR2 YNNKEL (reference sequence). The CDR3 covers 18 residues. V was clipped by 1 base and J by 3 bases; unmatched bases: 9. The CDR3 DNA sequence: TGTGCCAGCAGCCAAGGTGAGGGGGCTCCTAGTGGGGCCAACGTCCTGACTTTC. Protein sequence: CASSQGEGAPSGANVLTF.

The chain couples TRBV7-2 to TRBJ1-5; 8 bases agree with TRBD1. The germline gives CDR1 SGHTA, CDR2 FQGNSA. With V trimmed by 3 bases and J by 7 bases, 11 bases remained unmatched. The CDR3 contains 16 residues. In DNA form, the CDR3 reads TGTGCCAGCAGCTTCGACGGACAGGGCTTGGGGCAGCCCCAGCATTTT. Translating it yields CASSFDGQGLGQPQHF. Filled out from reference TRBV7-2 and TRBJ1-5, the complete variable domain reads GAGVSQSPSNKVTEKGKDVELRCDPISGHTALYWYRQSLGQGLEFLIYFQGNSAPDKSGLPSDRFSAERTGGSVSTLTIQRTQQEDSAVYLCASSFDGQGLGQPQHFGDGTRLSIL.

The rearrangement joins TRBV2 to TRBJ1-3, with D uncertain. V was trimmed by 5 bases and J by 0 bases, leaving 8 bases between them. Germline CDR1 reads SNHLY; CDR2 reads FYNNEI. The CDR3 loop spans 14 amino acids. CDR3 DNA: TGTGCCAGCAGTCGGTCCGGCTCTGGAAACACCATATATTTT. Its protein product is CASSRSGSGNTIYF. Drawing the rest from reference TRBV2 and TRBJ1-3, the complete variable domain is EPEVTQTPSHQVTQMGQEVILRCVPISNHLYFYWYRQILGQKVEFLVSFYNNEISEKSEIFDDQFSVERPDGSNFTLKIRSTKLEDSAMYFCASSRSGSGNTIYFGEGSWLTVV.

The genes are TRBV21-1 and TRBJ1-6; the table calls TRBD1, which could not be checked here. TRBV21-1 is deemed a pseudogene. The length of the CDR3 is 15 residues. CDR3 in amino acids: CASSKHGGSLSPLHF. Written as DNA, the CDR3 is TGTGCCAGCAGCAAACATGGTGGCAGTTTGTCACCCCTCCACTTT.

V usage is TRBV23-1 and J usage is TRBJ1-5; D is unclear. TRBV23-1 belongs to the ORF category, with a function that is uncertain. The CDR3 length is 16 residues. Between the trimmed V and J ends, which lost 0 bases and 4 bases, there was a span of 13 bases. CDR3 loop: CASSQSAGVGNQPQHF. The CDR3 DNA reads TGCGCCAGCAGTCAATCTGCCGGGGTGGGTAATCAGCCCCAGCATTTT.

The J gene is TRBJ1-6, the V gene TRBV30; unclear D gene. This CDR3 is built from 16 residues. Germline CDR1 and CDR2: GTSNPN and SVGIG (reference sequence). The V end lost 3 bases, the J end lost 0 bases, and 12 bases lay between the germline ends. The CDR3: CAWSFAISSYNSPLHF. CDR3 sequence (DNA): TGTGCCTGGAGCTTCGCAATTAGCTCCTATAATTCACCCCTCCACTTT.